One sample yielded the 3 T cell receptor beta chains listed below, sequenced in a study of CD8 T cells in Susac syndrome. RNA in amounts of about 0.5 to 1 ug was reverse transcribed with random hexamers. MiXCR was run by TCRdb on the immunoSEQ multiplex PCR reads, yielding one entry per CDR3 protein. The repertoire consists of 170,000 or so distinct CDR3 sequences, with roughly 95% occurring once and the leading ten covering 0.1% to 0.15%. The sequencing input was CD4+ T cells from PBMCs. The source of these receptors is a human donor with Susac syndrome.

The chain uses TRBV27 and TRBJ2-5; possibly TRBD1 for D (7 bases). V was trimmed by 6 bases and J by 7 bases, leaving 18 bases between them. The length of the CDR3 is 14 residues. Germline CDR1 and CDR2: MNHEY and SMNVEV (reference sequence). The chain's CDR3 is CASSYTTGRGTQYF. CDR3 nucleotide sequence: TGTGCCAGCAGCTACACGACAGGGCGGGGGACCCAGTACTTC.

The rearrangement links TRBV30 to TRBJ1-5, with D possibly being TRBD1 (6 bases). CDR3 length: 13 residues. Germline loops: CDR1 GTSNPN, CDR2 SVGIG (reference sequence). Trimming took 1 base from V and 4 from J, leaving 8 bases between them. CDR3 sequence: CAWSERGNQPQHF. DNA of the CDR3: TGTGCCTGGAGTGAGAGGGGGAATCAGCCCCAGCATTTT.

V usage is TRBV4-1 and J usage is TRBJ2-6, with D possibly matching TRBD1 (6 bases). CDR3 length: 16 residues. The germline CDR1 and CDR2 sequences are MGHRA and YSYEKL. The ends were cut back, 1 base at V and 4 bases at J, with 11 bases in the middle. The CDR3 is CASSQVPGVGANVLTF. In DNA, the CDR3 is TGCGCCAGCAGCCAAGTCCCAGGGGTAGGGGCCAACGTCCTGACTTTC.